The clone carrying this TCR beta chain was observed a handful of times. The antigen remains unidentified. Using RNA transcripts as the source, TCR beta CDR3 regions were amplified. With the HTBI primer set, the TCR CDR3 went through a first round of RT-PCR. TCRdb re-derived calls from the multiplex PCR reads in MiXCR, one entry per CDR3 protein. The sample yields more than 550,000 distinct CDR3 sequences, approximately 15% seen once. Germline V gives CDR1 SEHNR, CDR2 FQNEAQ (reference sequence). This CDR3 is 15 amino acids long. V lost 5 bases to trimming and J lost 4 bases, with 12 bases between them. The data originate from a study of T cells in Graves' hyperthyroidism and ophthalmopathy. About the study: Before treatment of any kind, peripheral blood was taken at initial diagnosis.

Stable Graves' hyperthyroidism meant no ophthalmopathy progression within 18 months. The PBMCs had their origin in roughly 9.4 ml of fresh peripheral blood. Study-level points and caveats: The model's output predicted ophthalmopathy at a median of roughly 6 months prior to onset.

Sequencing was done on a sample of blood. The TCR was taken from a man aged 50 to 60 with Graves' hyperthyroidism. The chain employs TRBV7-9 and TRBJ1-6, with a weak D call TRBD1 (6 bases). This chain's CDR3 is CASSGRQAYNSPLHF. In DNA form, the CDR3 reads TGTGCCAGCAGCGGTCGACAGGCATATAATTCACCCCTCCACTTT.